This TCR beta chain was captured in a study (dated by TCRdb to about 2016). The CDR3 numbers 15 residues from cysteine through phenylalanine. This entry keeps only the CDR3 DNA: 45 bases, framed from base 1. According to the germline V gene (reference sequence), CDR1 reads MNHEY and CDR2 reads SMNVEV. Trimming takes 2 bases from V and 4 bases from J, and the germline ends sit 14 bases apart. The library relied on RT-PCR. The reads were generated on an Illumina MiSeq. The raw public reads went through TCRdb reprocessing: fastp at Q25, MiXCR clone calling, in-frame beta chains kept. Each entry is one CDR3 protein sequence, shown with its most common DNA and genes. This sample lists hundreds of thousands of distinct CDR3 sequences; 12% to 15% were detected once. Of the sample, 3% to 4.5% falls within the top ten clones. Details on this clonotype: Which antigen it targets is not known. Per-base qualities were not stored, and no clone one base away is much larger.

The chain links TRBV27 with TRBJ2-5, and TRBD1 may be the D gene, going by 6 matching bases. The receptor's source is a female donor in good health, serving as a healthy control. Sample: memory CD4+ T cells from blood. The CDR3 region reads CASSLRVLGGETQYF. DNA sequence: TGTGCCAGCAGTTTAAGAGTCCTAGGGGGAGAGACCCAGTACTTC.